The entry below describes one T cell receptor beta chain. Its antigen is not known. This sample is part of a study of identifying expanded T cells in peripheral blood. Notes on the study in general: Roughly 1.2 clones differed between technical replicates, versus approximately 17 and 20 over time.

The CDR3 is 14 residues long. Per germline, CDR1 SGHDT and CDR2 YYEEEE. With 4 bases removed from V and 6 bases from J, the gap between germline ends came to 17 bases. Clones were read by immunoSEQ multiplex PCR, and TCRdb kept only the in-frame ones, dropping some. This sample has fewer than 110,000 clones, with around 88% found just once. The receptor was isolated from a person between 18 and 75 years old in good health. The source material was blood. The gene calls are TRBV5-6 and TRBJ2-7, with D perhaps assigned TRBD1 or TRBD2 (5 bases each). The CDR3 DNA reads as TGTGCCAGCAGCCCCGTCAGGGCCGGAGGCGAGCAGTACTTC. Translation gives CASSPVRAGGEQYF.